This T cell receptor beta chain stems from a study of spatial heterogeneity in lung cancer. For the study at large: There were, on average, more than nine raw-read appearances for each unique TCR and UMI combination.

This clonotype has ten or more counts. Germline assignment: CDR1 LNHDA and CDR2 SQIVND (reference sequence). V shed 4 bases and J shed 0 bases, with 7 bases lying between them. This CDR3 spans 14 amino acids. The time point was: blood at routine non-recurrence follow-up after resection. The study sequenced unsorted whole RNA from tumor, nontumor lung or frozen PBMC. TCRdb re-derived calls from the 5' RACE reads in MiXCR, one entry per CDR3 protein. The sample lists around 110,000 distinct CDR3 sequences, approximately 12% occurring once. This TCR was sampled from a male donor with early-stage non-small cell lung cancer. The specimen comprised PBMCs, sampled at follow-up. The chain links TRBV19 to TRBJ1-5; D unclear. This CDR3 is CASSTLNSNQPQHF. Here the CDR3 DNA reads TGTGCCAGTAGTACCCTTAATAGCAATCAGCCCCAGCATTTT. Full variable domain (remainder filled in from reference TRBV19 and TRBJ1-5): DGGITQSPKYLFRKEGQNVTLSCEQNLNHDAMYWYRQDPGQGLRLIYYSQIVNDFQKGDIAEGYSVSREKKESFPLTVTSAQKNPTAFYLCASSTLNSNQPQHFGDGTRLSIL.